Below are 17 T cell receptor beta chains sequenced from a single sample in a study of T cell repertoires in cytomegalovirus infection. TCRdb re-derived calls from the reads in MiXCR, one entry per CDR3 protein. The sample lists a few hundred thousand distinct CDR3 sequences; approximately 35% were seen once. Which antigens these TCRs recognize remains unknown. The sample here was cultured PBMCs, taken from culture after CMV antigen stimulation. The receptors were sampled from a human donor in good health (CMV status not recorded). Some clones in this sample may be carry-over from other donors' samples.

Here the CDR3 DNA reads TGTGCCTGGAGTAAGGCGGGAGGGGTTCGCGCCAAAAACATTCAGTACTTC. Translation gives CAWSKAGGVRAKNIQYF. This chain connects TRBV30 to TRBJ2-4; TRBD2 matches at 9 bases. The V segment lost 2 bases and the J segment 1 base; nucleotides outside the gene matches: 9. The V gene's germline CDR1 is GTSNPN and CDR2 SVGIG (reference sequence). The length of the CDR3 is 17 residues.

This clonotype occurred many times. The gene calls are TRBV7-2 and TRBJ2-5; 7 nucleotides match TRBD2. Trimming took 2 bases from V and 5 from J; bases not matched to a gene: 8. CDR1 is SGHTA, CDR2 FQGNSA, per germline. This CDR3 spans 15 amino acids. The DNA of the CDR3 is TGTGCCAGCAGCTTAAATACGGGAGGTTTGGAGACCCAGTACTTC. Translating it yields CASSLNTGGLETQYF.

This clonotype showed up just a few times. V gene TRBV18 combines with J gene TRBJ1-1; no clear D gene. The V and J ends lost 5 bases and 1 base respectively, with 8 bases between them. The CDR3 extends over 13 amino acids. CDR1 and CDR2 (germline): KGHSH, LQKENI. The CDR3 loop reads CASSEKANTEAFF. The CDR3 DNA sequence: TGTGCCAGCTCAGAAAAAGCGAACACTGAAGCTTTCTTT.

This clonotype was seen just once. The gene calls are TRBV5-8 and TRBJ2-1; D could derive from TRBD1 or TRBD2 (6 bases each). This CDR3 spans 15 amino acids. V lost 1 base to trimming and J lost 5 bases, with 13 bases between them. Germline-derived CDR1 and CDR2 are SGHTS and YDEGEE. The CDR3 DNA sequence: TGTGCCAGCAGCTTGTACGGGGGCGTTAACAATGAGCAGTTCTTC. Translation gives CASSLYGGVNNEQFF.

Only a few counts were recorded for this clonotype. The chain is built from TRBV28 and TRBJ2-7; tentatively, D is TRBD2 (5 bases). CDR1 MDHEN and CDR2 SYDVKM come from the germline V gene. The length of the CDR3 is 14 residues. Trimming took off 5 bases at V and 4 bases at J, with 15 bases between the two ends. The CDR3 protein is CASSPPRGSYEQYF. The CDR3 region has the DNA TGTGCCAGCAGTCCTCCCCGGGGTTCGTACGAGCAGTACTTC.

The chain carries TRBV7-2 and TRBJ1-1; D remains unclear. The V and J ends lost 0 bases and 4 bases respectively, with 6 bases between them. This CDR3 spans 13 amino acids. Germline CDR1 reads SGHTA; CDR2 reads FQGNSA. Here the CDR3 reads CASSLAMATEAFF. CDR3 sequence (DNA): TGTGCCAGCAGCTTAGCGATGGCCACTGAAGCTTTCTTT. The whole variable domain, filled in from reference TRBV7-2 and TRBJ1-1, reads GAGVSQSPSNKVTEKGKDVELRCDPISGHTALYWYRQSLGQGLEFLIYFQGNSAPDKSGLPSDRFSAERTGGSVSTLTIQRTQQEDSAVYLCASSLAMATEAFFGQGTRLTVV.

J is TRBJ1-5 and V is TRBV7-8; no firm D call. CDR3 length: 15 amino acids. Per germline, CDR1 SGHVS and CDR2 FQNEAQ. The V gene lost 1 base and the J gene lost 0 bases, with 7 bases spanning the gap. CDR3 sequence: CASSLVGASNQPQHF. CDR3 bases: TGTGCCAGCAGCTTAGTTGGCGCTAGCAATCAGCCCCAGCATTTT.

This rearrangement joins TRBV4-3 to TRBJ2-7; 8 bases fit TRBD2. The J segment lost 3 bases and the V segment lost 4 bases, leaving 20 bases of the junction unmatched. This CDR3 comprises 19 residues. Germline assignment: CDR1 LGHNA and CDR2 YSLEER. The CDR3 region has the DNA TGCGCCAGCAGCCCGAATATGGGGTTAGGGGCGGGAGGTTTCTACGAGCAGTACTTC. This encodes CASSPNMGLGAGGFYEQYF.

This clonotype was counted between two and nine times. The chain uses TRBV7-2 and TRBJ2-6, with 7 positions matching TRBD1. Unmatched junction bases numbered 9, after V lost 5 bases and J lost 2 bases. From germline, CDR1 is SGHTA and CDR2 FQGNSA. CDR3 size: 17 residues. The CDR3 DNA sequence: TGTGCCAGCAGCCCTACGATCACAGGGGCTGGGGCCAACGTCCTGACTTTC. Translating it yields CASSPTITGAGANVLTF. Based on the CDR3 plus reference TRBV7-2 and TRBJ2-6, the full variable domain is GAGVSQSPSNKVTEKGKDVELRCDPISGHTALYWYRQSLGQGLEFLIYFQGNSAPDKSGLPSDRFSAERTGGSVSTLTIQRTQQEDSAVYLCASSPTITGAGANVLTFGAGSRLTVL.

The chain has TRBV18 and TRBJ2-7; possibly TRBD2 for D (6 bases). This CDR3 comprises 16 residues. Germline V gives CDR1 KGHSH, CDR2 LQKENI. Trimming pared 0 bases from V and 1 base from J, leaving 13 bases between. CDR3 in amino acids: CASSPPGLGGSYEQYF. Here the CDR3 DNA reads TGTGCCAGCTCACCACCAGGCTTAGGAGGGTCCTACGAGCAGTACTTC.

This clonotype was recorded a few times. V and J are TRBV29-1 and TRBJ2-5; 15 bases match TRBD2. V was pared by 7 bases and J by 4 bases, with 4 bases of the junction left unmatched. Germline V gene sequence: CDR1 SQVTM, CDR2 ANQGSEA. The CDR3 is made up of 14 amino acids. Here the CDR3 DNA reads TGCAGCGCTGGACTAGCGGGAGGGCGAGAGACCCAGTACTTC. Protein sequence: CSAGLAGGRETQYF.

Many counts were recorded for this clonotype. CDR3 protein: CASSLTSKETQYF. The CDR3 nucleotides read TGTGCCAGCAGCTTAACTAGTAAAGAGACCCAGTACTTC. This chain uses TRBV7-2 with TRBJ2-5, with a possible D match to TRBD2 (5 bases). Trimming took 2 bases from V and 3 from J, leaving 7 bases between them. The CDR3 runs 13 residues. Germline CDR1 SGHTA, CDR2 FQGNSA.

The sample holds a few counts of this clonotype. The chain employs TRBV7-6 and TRBJ2-3, with 9 bases aligning to TRBD2. V shed 5 bases, J shed 4 bases, and the junction held 16 bases outside the gene matches. The CDR3 spans 18 residues. Germline CDR1 SGHVS, CDR2 FNYEAQ. The CDR3 DNA sequence: TGTGCCAGCAGCCCTTCTTGGGTTACTAGCGGGTTCTCAGATACGCAGTATTTT. This encodes CASSPSWVTSGFSDTQYF.

The chain recombines TRBV7-6 with TRBJ2-7; 8 bases are shared with TRBD1. Germline V gene data show CDR1 as SGHVS and CDR2 as FNYEAQ. The CDR3 has 15 amino acids. The ends lost 7 bases at V and 3 bases at J; junction bases unmatched: 11. As DNA, the CDR3 is TGTGCCAGCACCATCGACGGGACAGGACTCTACGAGCAGTACTTC. Encoded protein: CASTIDGTGLYEQYF.

J is TRBJ2-7 and V is TRBV6-4; TRBD2 matches at 9 bases. The CDR3 has 18 residues. J lost 0 bases, V lost 3 bases, and 12 bases had no gene match. Germline values: CDR1 MRHNA, CDR2 SNTAGT. The CDR3 sequence is CASSEHPRLAESSYEQYV. CDR3 nucleotide sequence: TGTGCCAGCAGTGAACATCCCAGACTAGCGGAGAGCTCCTACGAGCAGTACGTC.

This clonotype has ten or more counts. Written as DNA, the CDR3 is TGTGCCAGCAGCGGCCGACTGGGACAGGGGAACTACGAGCAGTACTTC. It translates to CASSGRLGQGNYEQYF. This chain connects TRBV11-1 to TRBJ2-7, with 10 nucleotides matching TRBD1. V dropped 5 bases and J dropped 3; count of bases not matched to a gene: 10. Germline values: CDR1 SGHAT, CDR2 FQDESV (reference sequence). The CDR3 contains 16 residues.

The chain couples TRBV18 to TRBJ1-1, with 8 bases matching TRBD1. The CDR3 is made up of 15 amino acids. J was trimmed by 4 bases and V by 3 bases; bases with no gene match: 7. Germline V CDR1 and CDR2: KGHSH, LQKENI. DNA of the CDR3: TGTGCCAGCTCACCTGGACAGGGAGGGGGCACTGAAGCTTTCTTT. It codes for CASSPGQGGGTEAFF. Variable domain in full (rest from reference TRBV18 and TRBJ1-1): NAGVMQNPRHLVRRRGQEARLRCSPMKGHSHVYWYRQLPEEGLKFMVYLQKENIIDESGMPKERFSAEFPKEGPSILRIQQVVRGDSAAYFCASSPGQGGGTEAFFGQGTRLTVV.